Below, 5 T cell receptor beta chains from the same sample are listed, as sequenced in a study of blood T cell repertoires in COVID-19. The data were produced by immunoSEQ multiplex PCR, yet TCRdb's version contains in-frame clones alone and is incomplete. The sample carries over 80,000 clones, 87% recorded once. The sequencing input was peripheral blood. These receptors all stem from a human donor in a cohort sampled during active COVID-19.

The rearrangement links TRBV5-1 to TRBJ2-7; 9 bases align to TRBD2. V was pared by 2 bases and J by 3 bases, with 12 bases of the junction left unmatched. The germline V gene encodes CDR1 SGHRS and CDR2 YFSETQ. This CDR3 comprises 17 residues. CDR3 sequence reads: CASSLGTSFLKNYEQYF. In nucleotides, the CDR3 is TGCGCCAGCAGCTTAGGGACTAGCTTTCTTAAGAACTACGAGCAGTACTTC.

The chain employs TRBV7-2 and TRBJ1-3, with D unresolved. The CDR3 extends over 12 amino acids. Trimming cost V 3 bases and J 7 bases, with 7 bases left between them. Germline assignment: CDR1 SGHTA and CDR2 FQGNSA. The CDR3 bases are TGTGCCAGCAGCTTGATGAGGAACACCATATATTTT. The encoded protein is CASSLMRNTIYF. Using reference TRBV7-2 and TRBJ1-3 for the parts outside the CDR3, the full variable domain is GAGVSQSPSNKVTEKGKDVELRCDPISGHTALYWYRQSLGQGLEFLIYFQGNSAPDKSGLPSDRFSAERTGGSVSTLTIQRTQQEDSAVYLCASSLMRNTIYFGEGSWLTVV.

The J gene is TRBJ2-1, the V gene TRBV12-5; D may be TRBD2 (5 bases). The germline V gene has CDR1 LGHNT and CDR2 FRNRAP. Trimming shortened V by 5 bases and J by 5 bases, and 10 bases separated the two germline ends. The CDR3 extends over 13 amino acids. The CDR3 DNA is TGTGCTAGTGGTCCCCCAGCGGACAATGAGCAGTTCTTC. Residues: CASGPPADNEQFF.

The chain couples TRBV19 to TRBJ2-5; TRBD1 might be the D (7 bases). V lost 11 bases, J lost 5 bases, and 21 bases lay in between. The CDR3 totals 14 residues. CDR1 and CDR2 from the germline V gene are LNHDA and SQIVND (reference sequence). CDR3 amino acids: CASSPRAGQETQYF. CDR3 bases: TGTGCCTCCAGCCCTAGGGCGGGACAGGAGACCCAGTACTTC.

This chain's CDR3 is CASSLEGRDEQYF. The CDR3 coding sequence is TGCGCCAGCAGCTTGGAGGGCAGGGACGAGCAGTACTTC. The chain combines TRBV5-1 with TRBJ2-7, with a tentative D call TRBD1 (5 bases). The CDR3 is made up of 13 amino acids. The germline V gene encodes CDR1 SGHRS and CDR2 YFSETQ. With 0 bases removed from V and 5 bases from J, the gap between germline ends came to 9 bases.